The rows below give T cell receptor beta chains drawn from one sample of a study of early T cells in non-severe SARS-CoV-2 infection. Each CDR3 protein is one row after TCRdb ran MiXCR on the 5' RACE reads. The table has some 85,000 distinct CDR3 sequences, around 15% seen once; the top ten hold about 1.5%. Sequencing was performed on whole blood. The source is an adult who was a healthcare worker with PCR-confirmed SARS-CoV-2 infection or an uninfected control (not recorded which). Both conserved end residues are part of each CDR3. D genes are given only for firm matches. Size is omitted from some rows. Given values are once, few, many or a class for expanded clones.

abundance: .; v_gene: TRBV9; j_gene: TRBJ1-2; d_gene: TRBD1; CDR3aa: CASSVAGTAYGYTF; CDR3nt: TGTGCCAGCAGCGTAGCCGGGACAGCCTATGGCTACACCTTC
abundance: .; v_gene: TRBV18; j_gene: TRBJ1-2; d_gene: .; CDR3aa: CASSPLGSQANYGYTF; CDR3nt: TGTGCCAGCTCACCACTAGGGTCCCAAGCTAACTATGGCTACACCTTC
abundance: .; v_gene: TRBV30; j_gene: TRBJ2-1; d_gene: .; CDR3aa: CVSRGQGDGNEQFF; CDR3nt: TGTGTCAGCCGGGGGCAGGGGGACGGCAATGAGCAGTTCTTC
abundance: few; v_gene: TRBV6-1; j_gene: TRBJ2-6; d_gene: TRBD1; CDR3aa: CASMLWGTGDGANVLTF; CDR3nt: TGTGCCAGCATGCTCTGGGGGACAGGGGACGGGGCCAACGTCCTGACTTTC
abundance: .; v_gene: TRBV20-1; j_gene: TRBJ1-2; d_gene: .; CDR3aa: CSARYDPWNTF; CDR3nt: TGCAGTGCTAGATATGACCCGTGGAACACCTTC
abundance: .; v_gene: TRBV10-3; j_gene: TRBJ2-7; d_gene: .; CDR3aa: CAISESTGFNEQYF; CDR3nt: TGTGCCATCAGTGAGTCCACAGGGTTCAACGAGCAGTACTTC
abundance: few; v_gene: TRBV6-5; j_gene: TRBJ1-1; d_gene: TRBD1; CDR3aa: CASSITGGTTEAFF; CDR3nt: TGTGCCAGCAGTATCACAGGGGGAACAACTGAAGCTTTCTTT
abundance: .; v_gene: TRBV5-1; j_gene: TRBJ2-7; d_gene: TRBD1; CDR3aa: CASSSTGQVNSYEQYF; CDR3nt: TGCGCCAGCAGCTCGACTGGACAGGTTAACTCCTACGAGCAGTACTTC
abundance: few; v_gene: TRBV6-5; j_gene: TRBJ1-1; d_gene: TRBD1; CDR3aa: CASRKGQVNTEAFF; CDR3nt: TGTGCCAGCAGGAAGGGACAGGTGAACACTGAAGCTTTCTTT
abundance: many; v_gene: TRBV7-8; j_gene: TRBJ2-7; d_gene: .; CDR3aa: CASSLFTGQGEQYF; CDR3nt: TGTGCCAGCAGCTTATTTACAGGGCAAGGCGAGCAGTACTTC
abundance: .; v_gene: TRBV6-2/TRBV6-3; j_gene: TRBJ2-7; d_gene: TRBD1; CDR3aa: CASWTGGYEQYF; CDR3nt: TGTGCCAGCTGGACAGGCGGGTACGAGCAGTACTTC
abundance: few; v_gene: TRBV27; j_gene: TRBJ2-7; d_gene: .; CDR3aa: CASSLNVAWEQYF; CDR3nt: TGTGCCAGCAGTTTGAATGTCGCGTGGGAGCAGTACTTC
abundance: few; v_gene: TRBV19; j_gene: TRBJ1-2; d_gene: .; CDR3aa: CASRPTRLSYGYTF; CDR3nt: TGTGCCAGTAGACCAACAAGGCTGAGCTATGGCTACACCTTC
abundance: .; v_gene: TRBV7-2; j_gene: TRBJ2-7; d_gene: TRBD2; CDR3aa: CASSIAGTGYEQYF; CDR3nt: TGTGCCAGCAGCATAGCGGGGACGGGGTACGAGCAGTACTTC
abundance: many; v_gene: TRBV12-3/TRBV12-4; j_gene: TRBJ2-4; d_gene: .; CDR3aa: CASSFFSRQLQYF; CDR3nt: TGTGCCAGCAGTTTCTTTTCCCGACAGCTTCAGTACTTC
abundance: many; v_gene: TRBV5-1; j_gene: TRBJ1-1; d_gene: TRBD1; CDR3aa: CASSFKGQMNTEAFF; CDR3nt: TGCGCCAGCAGCTTTAAGGGACAGATGAACACTGAAGCTTTCTTT
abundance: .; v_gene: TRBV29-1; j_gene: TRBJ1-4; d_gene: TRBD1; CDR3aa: CSAFDRGEKLFF; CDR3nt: TGCAGCGCTTTCGACAGGGGGGAAAAACTGTTTTTT
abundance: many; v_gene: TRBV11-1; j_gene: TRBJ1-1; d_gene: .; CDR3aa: CASSLFTGNTEAFF; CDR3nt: TGTGCCAGCAGCTTATTCACAGGGAACACTGAAGCTTTCTTT
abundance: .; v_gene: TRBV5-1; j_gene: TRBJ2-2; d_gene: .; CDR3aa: CASSGRTGTGELFF; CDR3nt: TGCGCCAGCAGCGGGAGGACAGGCACCGGGGAGCTGTTTTTT
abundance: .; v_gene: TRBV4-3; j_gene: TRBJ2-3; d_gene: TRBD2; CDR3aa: CASSHPTPHDSGDTDTQYF; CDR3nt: TGCGCCAGCAGCCACCCCACCCCCCATGATAGCGGGGACACAGATACGCAGTATTTT
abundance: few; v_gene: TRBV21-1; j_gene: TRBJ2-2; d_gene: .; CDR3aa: CASRGENTGELFF; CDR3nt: TGTGCCAGCCGGGGGGAAAACACCGGGGAGCTGTTTTTT
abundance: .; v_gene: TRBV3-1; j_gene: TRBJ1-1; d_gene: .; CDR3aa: CASSPRTTASTEAFF; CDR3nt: TGTGCCAGCAGCCCCCGAACGACAGCCTCGACTGAGGCTTTCTTT
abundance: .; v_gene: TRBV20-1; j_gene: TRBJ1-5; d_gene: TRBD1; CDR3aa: CSVRTPGQIYQPQHF; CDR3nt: TGCAGTGTCCGAACCCCGGGACAGATTTATCAGCCCCAGCATTTT
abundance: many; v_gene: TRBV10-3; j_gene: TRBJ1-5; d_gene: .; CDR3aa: CAISVIQDQPQHF; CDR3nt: TGTGCCATCAGCGTCATCCAGGATCAGCCCCAGCATTTT
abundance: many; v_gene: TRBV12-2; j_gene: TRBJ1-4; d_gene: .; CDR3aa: CASRLDGGGNEKLFF; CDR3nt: TGTGCAAGTCGCTTAGACGGGGGAGGGAACGAAAAACTGTTTTTT
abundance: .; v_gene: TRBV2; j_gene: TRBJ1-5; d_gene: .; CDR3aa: CASGDQLRGGNQPQHF; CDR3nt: TGTGCCAGTGGAGACCAACTCAGGGGTGGCAATCAGCCCCAGCATTTT
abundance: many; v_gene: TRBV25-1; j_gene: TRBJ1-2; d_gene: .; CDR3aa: CASSLDGPGGYTF; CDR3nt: TGTGCCAGCAGTCTCGACGGGCCGGGAGGCTACACCTTC
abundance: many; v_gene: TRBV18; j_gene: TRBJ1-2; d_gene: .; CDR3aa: CASSPPGFDYGYTF; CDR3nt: TGTGCCAGCTCACCACCAGGGTTCGACTATGGCTACACCTTC
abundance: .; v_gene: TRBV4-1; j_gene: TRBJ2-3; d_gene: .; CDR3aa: CASSQPTQAAIPDTQYF; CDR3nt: TGCGCCAGCAGCCAACCTACACAGGCCGCCATCCCAGATACGCAGTATTTT
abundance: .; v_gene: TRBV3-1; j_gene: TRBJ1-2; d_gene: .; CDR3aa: CASSTTLGQNLPGTF; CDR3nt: TGTGCCAGCAGCACTACCCTGGGGCAAAACCTGCCAGGAACCTTC
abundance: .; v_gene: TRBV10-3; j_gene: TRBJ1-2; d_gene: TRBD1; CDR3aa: CAISEAGQGSYGYTF; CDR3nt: TGTGCCATCAGTGAGGCGGGACAGGGGAGTTATGGCTACACCTTC